Listed below are T cell receptor beta chains from one sample, sequenced in a study of memory CD4+ T cells and cytomegalovirus serostatus. Assay: immunoSEQ multiplex PCR; the TCRdb copy retains only in-frame clones and omits some. The top ten hold around 1% of the sample, which has around 25,000 clones, 76% seen once. Sequencing input: memory CD4+ T cells from blood. The receptors here all came from an adult in good health and CMV-seronegative. Each CDR3 is given with its conserved first and last residue. The order of the fields is J gene, clone size, V gene, D gene, CDR3 DNA, CDR3 protein. D genes are given only for firm matches. Clone size is stated in some rows and not others, as once, few, many or a class when expanded.

j_call: TRBJ2-2; clone_size: .; v_call: TRBV29-1; d_call: .; cdr3_nt: TGCAGCGTCTCCTCGAACACCGGGGAGCTGTTTTTT; cdr3_aa: CSVSSNTGELFF
j_call: TRBJ2-7; clone_size: .; v_call: TRBV5-6; d_call: TRBD2; cdr3_nt: TGTGCCAGCAGCTTGGGAGCGGGAGGCATATACGAGCAGTACTTC; cdr3_aa: CASSLGAGGIYEQYF
j_call: TRBJ1-5; clone_size: .; v_call: TRBV28; d_call: TRBD1; cdr3_nt: TGTGCCAGTAAGGACAGGAATAATCAGCCCCAGCATTTT; cdr3_aa: CASKDRNNQPQHF
j_call: TRBJ2-1; clone_size: .; v_call: TRBV11-3; d_call: TRBD1; cdr3_nt: TGTGCCAGCAGCTTGGACAGGGACGAGCAGTTCTTC; cdr3_aa: CASSLDRDEQFF
j_call: TRBJ1-2; clone_size: .; v_call: TRBV5-4; d_call: .; cdr3_nt: TGTGCCAGCAGCTTGGGCCGAATGAGCAACTATGGCTACACCTTC; cdr3_aa: CASSLGRMSNYGYTF
j_call: TRBJ1-2; clone_size: .; v_call: TRBV5-6; d_call: TRBD1; cdr3_nt: TGTGCCAGCAGCTTCCCCAGCCAGGGGGCGTGGGATGGCTACACCTTC; cdr3_aa: CASSFPSQGAWDGYTF
j_call: TRBJ1-2; clone_size: .; v_call: TRBV6-6; d_call: .; cdr3_nt: TGTGCCAGCACCCAAGGAGACTACTACACCTTC; cdr3_aa: CASTQGDYYTF
j_call: TRBJ2-5; clone_size: .; v_call: TRBV29-1; d_call: TRBD2; cdr3_nt: TGCAGCGTCCCGCCGACTAGCGGGAGTGGGGAGACCCAGTACTTC; cdr3_aa: CSVPPTSGSGETQYF
j_call: TRBJ1-1; clone_size: .; v_call: TRBV18; d_call: .; cdr3_nt: TGTGCCAGCTCATCCGACAGCTTTGAAGCTTTCTTT; cdr3_aa: CASSSDSFEAFF
j_call: TRBJ1-1; clone_size: .; v_call: TRBV5-8; d_call: .; cdr3_nt: TGTGCCAGCGGGTTTCTCGACCCGGCGGCTGAAGCTTTCTTT; cdr3_aa: CASGFLDPAAEAFF
j_call: TRBJ2-1; clone_size: .; v_call: TRBV5-1; d_call: .; cdr3_nt: TGCGCCAGCAGCTTGTCGCAGGGGATCTTTGGGCAGTTCTTC; cdr3_aa: CASSLSQGIFGQFF
j_call: TRBJ1-4; clone_size: few; v_call: TRBV28; d_call: .; cdr3_nt: TGTGCCAGCAGTCCAACAGGGTTTTGGGAAAAACTGTTTTTT; cdr3_aa: CASSPTGFWEKLFF
j_call: TRBJ2-1; clone_size: .; v_call: TRBV14; d_call: TRBD1; cdr3_nt: TGTGCCAGCAGCCAGCGAGCCGGGACAGGGGGAACCAATGAGCAGTTCTTC; cdr3_aa: CASSQRAGTGGTNEQFF
j_call: TRBJ1-4; clone_size: .; v_call: TRBV2; d_call: TRBD1; cdr3_nt: TGTGCCAGCAGGGGACAGGGTACCGCTAATGAAAAACTGTTTTTT; cdr3_aa: CASRGQGTANEKLFF
j_call: TRBJ2-3; clone_size: .; v_call: TRBV10-3; d_call: .; cdr3_nt: TGTGCCAGTGGGACCCAAAGCACAGATACGCAGTATTTT; cdr3_aa: CASGTQSTDTQYF
j_call: TRBJ2-7; clone_size: .; v_call: TRBV28; d_call: TRBD1; cdr3_nt: TGTGCCAGCAGTTCCCCGGGACAGGCCTACGAGCAGTACTTC; cdr3_aa: CASSSPGQAYEQYF
j_call: TRBJ2-5; clone_size: .; v_call: TRBV7-3; d_call: TRBD2; cdr3_nt: TGTGCCAGCAGCTTAGGGGGGGGAAAAGAGACCCAGTACTTC; cdr3_aa: CASSLGGGKETQYF
j_call: TRBJ1-2; clone_size: .; v_call: TRBV6-1; d_call: .; cdr3_nt: TGTGCCAGCAGCGAGTTTAAGGCGTCTAACTATGGCTACACCTTC; cdr3_aa: CASSEFKASNYGYTF
j_call: TRBJ1-2; clone_size: few; v_call: TRBV6-5; d_call: .; cdr3_nt: TGTGCCAGCAGTATCTCCGGGCCCTATGGCTACACCTTC; cdr3_aa: CASSISGPYGYTF
j_call: TRBJ2-3; clone_size: .; v_call: TRBV9; d_call: .; cdr3_nt: TGTGCCAGCAGCCTTAGGGGGAGCACAGATACGCAGTATTTT; cdr3_aa: CASSLRGSTDTQYF
j_call: TRBJ2-1; clone_size: .; v_call: TRBV11-3; d_call: TRBD2; cdr3_nt: TGTGCCAGCAGCTTTCAGCGGGACCCCTACAATGAGCAGTTCTTC; cdr3_aa: CASSFQRDPYNEQFF
j_call: TRBJ2-3; clone_size: .; v_call: TRBV5-4; d_call: TRBD2; cdr3_nt: TGTGCCAGCAGCTTGGTCCAGCTAGCGGGAGCAGATACGCAGTATTTT; cdr3_aa: CASSLVQLAGADTQYF
j_call: TRBJ1-2; clone_size: .; v_call: TRBV5-6; d_call: .; cdr3_nt: TGTGCCAGCAGCTTGACGGGGTTTACTCTTTATTATGGCTACACCTTC; cdr3_aa: CASSLTGFTLYYGYTF
j_call: TRBJ2-3; clone_size: .; v_call: TRBV7-2; d_call: TRBD2; cdr3_nt: TGTGCCAGCAGCCCGCCGACTAGCGGGATTACAGATACGCAGTATTTT; cdr3_aa: CASSPPTSGITDTQYF
j_call: TRBJ2-2; clone_size: few; v_call: TRBV19; d_call: .; cdr3_nt: TGTGCCACCTACCCCCCAGGGAAGCGGACCGGGGAGCTGTTTTTT; cdr3_aa: CATYPPGKRTGELFF
j_call: TRBJ1-1; clone_size: .; v_call: TRBV7-2; d_call: .; cdr3_nt: TGTGCCAGCAGCTTAAACTGGGGGAACACTGAAGCTTTCTTT; cdr3_aa: CASSLNWGNTEAFF
j_call: TRBJ2-7; clone_size: .; v_call: TRBV5-4; d_call: .; cdr3_nt: TGTGCCAGCAGCTTGGGCGGCGGAGCATCCTACGAGCAGTACTTC; cdr3_aa: CASSLGGGASYEQYF
j_call: TRBJ2-4; clone_size: .; v_call: TRBV6-1; d_call: .; cdr3_nt: TGTGCCAGCAGTGAATTGGCTAGCCTAGCCAAAAACATTCAGTACTTC; cdr3_aa: CASSELASLAKNIQYF
j_call: TRBJ2-7; clone_size: once; v_call: TRBV27; d_call: TRBD2; cdr3_nt: TGTGCCAGCAGTACCGGGACTAGCGGGAGTCCCTACGAGCAGTACTTC; cdr3_aa: CASSTGTSGSPYEQYF
j_call: TRBJ2-1; clone_size: .; v_call: TRBV5-8; d_call: TRBD2; cdr3_nt: TGTGCCAGCAGCTCGGGACTAGCTGTCAATGAGCAGTTCTTC; cdr3_aa: CASSSGLAVNEQFF
j_call: TRBJ2-2; clone_size: .; v_call: TRBV9; d_call: TRBD2; cdr3_nt: TGTGCCAGCAGCAGACTAGCTAGCACCGGGGAGCTGTTTTTT; cdr3_aa: CASSRLASTGELFF
j_call: TRBJ1-4; clone_size: .; v_call: TRBV5-4; d_call: .; cdr3_nt: TGTGCCAGCAGCTTGGAGGCGGGAGTTAGGGAACTGTTTTTT; cdr3_aa: CASSLEAGVRELFF
j_call: TRBJ2-7; clone_size: .; v_call: TRBV9; d_call: TRBD2; cdr3_nt: TGTGCCAGCAGCGTAGGACTAGCGGGGGCCTACTCCTACGAGCAGTACTTC; cdr3_aa: CASSVGLAGAYSYEQYF
j_call: TRBJ2-7; clone_size: .; v_call: TRBV5-4; d_call: .; cdr3_nt: TGTGCCAGCAGCTTTTTGACCTACGAGCAGTACTTC; cdr3_aa: CASSFLTYEQYF
j_call: TRBJ2-2; clone_size: .; v_call: TRBV7-9; d_call: TRBD1; cdr3_nt: TGTGCCAGCAGCTTAGAGACAGGGGCGACCGGGGAGCTGTTTTTT; cdr3_aa: CASSLETGATGELFF
j_call: TRBJ2-7; clone_size: once; v_call: TRBV28; d_call: TRBD2; cdr3_nt: TGTGCGACCCAGCGGGAGGCCTTCTTCTACGAGCAGTACTTC; cdr3_aa: CATQREAFFYEQYF
j_call: TRBJ1-5; clone_size: few; v_call: TRBV30; d_call: TRBD1; cdr3_nt: TGTGCCTGGAGCTCTTTCGGGACAGGGTTGAATCAGCCCCAGCATTTT; cdr3_aa: CAWSSFGTGLNQPQHF
j_call: TRBJ1-5; clone_size: .; v_call: TRBV19; d_call: .; cdr3_nt: TGTGCCAGTACCCAACCGGGCAGGGTAGGTCAGCCCCAGCATTTT; cdr3_aa: CASTQPGRVGQPQHF
j_call: TRBJ1-5; clone_size: .; v_call: TRBV7-2; d_call: .; cdr3_nt: TGTGCCAGCAGCTTTCAGGCTACAGGGAATCAGCCCCAGCATTTT; cdr3_aa: CASSFQATGNQPQHF
j_call: TRBJ2-7; clone_size: .; v_call: TRBV27; d_call: .; cdr3_nt: TGTGCCAGCAGTGCCGTACCAGGATACGAGCAGTACTTC; cdr3_aa: CASSAVPGYEQYF
j_call: TRBJ1-6; clone_size: .; v_call: TRBV6-5; d_call: .; cdr3_nt: TGTGCCAGCAGCCACGGGCAGGAGAATTCACCCCTCCACTTT; cdr3_aa: CASSHGQENSPLHF
j_call: TRBJ1-3; clone_size: once; v_call: TRBV7-8; d_call: .; cdr3_nt: TGTGCCAGCAGCTTATCGTCCGTTCCCGGATACTCTGGAAACACCATATATTTT; cdr3_aa: CASSLSSVPGYSGNTIYF
j_call: TRBJ2-2; clone_size: .; v_call: TRBV7-2; d_call: .; cdr3_nt: TGTGCCAGCCGGCTTCAGGGGCCGAACACCGGGGAGCTGTTTTTT; cdr3_aa: CASRLQGPNTGELFF
j_call: TRBJ2-7; clone_size: .; v_call: TRBV7-8; d_call: .; cdr3_nt: TGTGCCAGCAGCTTAGCTGAGGGGCACTACGAGCAGTACTTC; cdr3_aa: CASSLAEGHYEQYF
j_call: TRBJ2-5; clone_size: .; v_call: TRBV11-2; d_call: .; cdr3_nt: TGTGCCAGCAGCTTAGAACTCGGACGGGAAGAGACCCAGTACTTC; cdr3_aa: CASSLELGREETQYF
j_call: TRBJ2-7; clone_size: .; v_call: TRBV25-1; d_call: .; cdr3_nt: TGTGCCAGCAGTGGGCAACTATCCTACGAGCAGTACTTC; cdr3_aa: CASSGQLSYEQYF